A single sample gave rise to the 27 T cell receptor beta chains below, sequenced in a study of siplizumab effects on memory and regulatory T cells. TCRdb's copy holds only in-frame clones and misses some; the assay was immunoSEQ multiplex PCR. The sample lists over 100,000 clones, about 91% occurring once. Material for sequencing was Tregs sorted from blood. These receptors all stem from a human donor in good health.

V is TRBV5-6 and J is TRBJ1-4; unclear D gene. Per germline, CDR1 SGHDT and CDR2 YYEEEE. V was pared by 0 bases and J by 2 bases, with 5 bases between. This CDR3 spans 14 amino acids. The CDR3 sequence is CASSLGPTNEKLFF. In nucleotides, the CDR3 is TGTGCCAGCAGCTTGGGCCCGACTAATGAAAAACTGTTTTTT. The full variable domain, rest sourced from reference TRBV5-6 and TRBJ1-4, is DAGVTQSPTHLIKTRGQQVTLRCSPKSGHDTVSWYQQALGQGPQFIFQYYEEEERQRGNFPDRFSGHQFPNYSSELNVNALLLGDSALYLCASSLGPTNEKLFFGSGTQLSVL.

The chain combines TRBV28 with TRBJ1-1; D perhaps matches TRBD1 (6 bases). V lost 8 bases to trimming and J lost 5 bases, with 24 bases between them. Germline V lookup: CDR1 MDHEN, CDR2 SYDVKM. The CDR3 is 16 amino acids. The CDR3 region is CASPPQNRVDRTEAFF. The CDR3, as DNA: TGTGCCAGCCCGCCCCAGAACAGGGTGGATAGGACTGAAGCTTTCTTT.

The CDR3 DNA follows: TGCGCCAGCAGCTCCGGGACAGGGAATGGAGAGACCCAGTACTTC. Translation: CASSSGTGNGETQYF. This sequence joins TRBV5-1 and TRBJ2-5; 9 bases fit TRBD1. Trimming removed 3 bases from V and 4 bases from J; junction bases left unmatched: 7. CDR1 and CDR2 from the germline V gene are SGHRS and YFSETQ. This CDR3 region has 15 residues.

The chain is built from TRBV6-5 and TRBJ1-1; the D gene is possibly TRBD1 (5 bases). Trimming removed 7 bases at V and 1 base at J, with 13 bases between. CDR3 length: 14 residues. Germline V gene data show CDR1 as MNHEY and CDR2 as SVGAGI. CDR3 sequence (DNA): TGTGCCAGCACGGGACGTATCCCGAACACTGAAGCTTTCTTT. This gives the protein CASTGRIPNTEAFF.

The chain uses TRBV18 and TRBJ2-7, with 9 bases aligning to TRBD1. V was pared by 9 bases and J by 0 bases, with 3 bases of the junction left unmatched. The CDR3 covers 13 residues. Germline V gene sequence: CDR1 KGHSH, CDR2 LQKENI. In DNA form, the CDR3 reads TGTGCCAGTTTACAGGGGGCCTCCTACGAGCAGTACTTC. Translated, it gives CASLQGASYEQYF.

Only one count was recorded for this clone. The chain joins TRBV6-5 to TRBJ2-7; 8 bases align to TRBD1. This CDR3 region has 14 residues. With 4 bases clipped from V and 7 bases from J, the junction kept 9 bases outside the gene matches. Germline-derived CDR1 and CDR2 are MNHEY and SVGAGI. CDR3 DNA sequence: TGTGCCAGCAGTTCTTCCAGGGGGCGGGATGAGCAGTACTTC. Translating gives CASSSSRGRDEQYF.

The chain joins TRBV6-5 to TRBJ1-5, with D uncertain. V lost 7 bases to trimming and J lost 2 bases, with 15 bases between them. The CDR3 has 15 residues. Per the germline V gene, CDR1 is MNHEY and CDR2 is SVGAGI. DNA of the CDR3: TGTGCCAGCACCAAGGTAGGGTTCGGCAATCAGCCCCAGCATTTT. This encodes CASTKVGFGNQPQHF.

This chain joins TRBV18 and TRBJ2-3, with D unresolved. Per germline, CDR1 KGHSH and CDR2 LQKENI. This CDR3 region has 14 residues. V was trimmed by 2 bases and J by 2 bases, leaving 8 bases between them. The CDR3, as DNA: TGTGCCAGCTCACCAACGGCGACCACAGATACGCAGTATTTT. Its translation is CASSPTATTDTQYF.

A few counts support this clone. The chain carries TRBV19 and TRBJ1-6; D may be TRBD1 (6 bases). Germline assignment: CDR1 LNHDA and CDR2 SQIVND (reference sequence). This CDR3 is built from 15 residues. V lost 1 base and J 9 bases, leaving 13 bases between the germline ends. CDR3 amino acids: CASSIAVGGLSPLHF. CDR3 DNA: TGTGCCAGTAGTATAGCGGTAGGGGGGCTTTCACCCCTCCACTTT.

The J gene is TRBJ2-3, the V gene TRBV10-1; possible D gene TRBD2, 5 bases. This CDR3 is 13 amino acids long. CDR1 and CDR2 (germline): WNHNN, SYGVQD (reference sequence). V was trimmed by 7 bases and J by 6 bases, leaving 14 bases between them. The CDR3 sequence is CASTIDCGDTQYF. CDR3 DNA: TGCGCCAGCACCATAGACTGCGGGGATACGCAGTATTTT.

J is TRBJ1-4 and V is TRBV7-9; 10 nucleotides match TRBD1. After removal of 2 bases from V and 7 bases from J, the junction contained 4 bases not matched to a gene. CDR3 length: 15 amino acids. From germline, CDR1 is SEHNR and CDR2 FQNEAQ (reference sequence). The CDR3 DNA follows: TGTGCCAGCAGCTTATTGGGGGACAGGGGTGAAAAACTGTTTTTT. Amino acids: CASSLLGDRGEKLFF. Full variable domain (outside the CDR3, taken from reference TRBV7-9 and TRBJ1-4): DTGVSQNPRHKITKRGQNVTFRCDPISEHNRLYWYRQTLGQGPEFLTYFQNEAQLEKSRLLSDRFSAERPKGSFSTLEIQRTEQGDSAMYLCASSLLGDRGEKLFFGSGTQLSVL.

The rearrangement links TRBV5-1 to TRBJ2-6; TRBD2 aligns across 10 bases. CDR1 and CDR2 (germline): SGHRS, YFSETQ. The V segment lost 3 bases and the J segment 3 bases; nucleotides outside the gene matches: 9. The CDR3 sequence is 18 residues long. This CDR3 reads CASSWRLAGVLGANVLTF. CDR3 nucleotides: TGCGCCAGCAGCTGGCGGCTAGCGGGAGTGCTTGGGGCCAACGTCCTGACTTTC.

The genes are TRBV2 and TRBJ2-1; TRBD2 might be the D (6 bases). Trimming took 6 bases from V and 0 from J, leaving 6 bases between them. Germline assignment: CDR1 SNHLY and CDR2 FYNNEI. This CDR3 spans 13 amino acids. CDR3 protein: CASRRDSYNEQFF. The CDR3 DNA reads TGTGCCAGCAGGCGGGACTCCTACAATGAGCAGTTCTTC.

The V and J genes are TRBV6-5 and TRBJ1-4; D remains unclear. The germline CDR1 and CDR2 sequences are MNHEY and SVGAGI. V was shortened by 3 bases and J by 2 bases, with 10 bases between the two germline ends. The CDR3 has 15 residues. This chain's CDR3 is CASSYFPRTNEKLFF. CDR3 coding DNA: TGTGCCAGCAGTTATTTCCCGCGCACTAATGAAAAACTGTTTTTT.

The chain recombines TRBV14 with TRBJ2-1; TRBD2 aligns across 9 bases. The CDR3 runs 15 residues. The trim removed 4 bases at V and 4 bases at J, leaving 5 bases unmatched. In germline, CDR1 is SGHDN, CDR2 FVKESK. The CDR3 is CASSPSGGRYNEQFF. The CDR3 DNA reads TGTGCCAGCAGCCCCAGCGGGGGGAGATACAATGAGCAGTTCTTC.

This chain links TRBV5-5 with TRBJ2-1, with 9 nucleotides matching TRBD1. J was trimmed by 4 bases and V by 3 bases; bases with no gene match: 5. The CDR3 runs to 15 residues. The germline gives CDR1 SGHKS, CDR2 YYEKEE (reference sequence). CDR3 protein: CASSWDRASYNEQFF. DNA for the CDR3: TGTGCCAGCAGCTGGGACAGGGCATCATACAATGAGCAGTTCTTC. The whole variable domain, remainder taken from reference TRBV5-5 and TRBJ2-1, is DAGVTQSPTHLIKTRGQQVTLRCSPISGHKSVSWYQQVLGQGPQFIFQYYEKEERGRGNFPDRFSARQFPNYSSELNVNALLLGDSALYLCASSWDRASYNEQFFGPGTRLTVL.

CDR3 DNA sequence: TGTGCCAGCAGGAAAGCACGTCTCCATGAGCAGTTCTTC. Translated: CASRKARLHEQFF. The chain uses TRBV25-1 and TRBJ2-1; D not certain. From germline, CDR1 is MGHDK and CDR2 SYGVNS. V lost 6 bases and J lost 8, with 14 bases in between. The CDR3 length is 13 residues. The full variable domain, in which reference TRBV25-1 and TRBJ2-1 provide the parts outside the CDR3, is EADIYQTPRYLVIGTGKKITLECSQTMGHDKMYWYQQDPGMELHLIHYSYGVNSTEKGDLSSESTVSRIRTEHFPLTLESARPSHTSQYLCASRKARLHEQFFGPGTRLTVL.

The DNA for the CDR3 is TGTGCCAGCAGTGGACAGGGCCCCCTCGGTGGCTACACCTTC. Residues: CASSGQGPLGGYTF. The chain is built from TRBV2 and TRBJ1-2, with 7 bases lining up with TRBD1. J gave up 7 bases and V 4 bases, and 9 bases lay outside the gene matches. CDR3 length: 14 amino acids. CDR1 SNHLY and CDR2 FYNNEI come from the germline V gene.

The chain is built from TRBV6-6 and TRBJ1-5; weak D call: TRBD1 (6 bases). The germline V gene encodes CDR1 MNHNY and CDR2 SVGAGI (reference sequence). This CDR3 has 14 amino acids. Trimming left V 5 bases short and J 10 bases short, with 18 bases between. The CDR3 is CASSPQTQGKPQHF. The CDR3 DNA reads as TGTGCCAGCAGTCCCCAGACCCAGGGGAAACCCCAGCATTTT.

Comments on this clone: Other DNA variants within this sample encode the same CDR3. The rearrangement uses TRBV11-2 and TRBJ2-5; maybe TRBD1 (5 bases). Germline CDR1 reads SGHAT; CDR2 reads FQNNGV. V was shortened by 1 base and J by 4 bases, with 7 bases between the two germline ends. This CDR3 is built from 13 residues. CDR3 amino acids: CASSLGGGETQYF. The CDR3 DNA reads as TGTGCCAGCAGCTTAGGGGGCGGAGAGACCCAGTACTTC.

This clone was detected a few times. This chain's CDR3 is CASSPLSGGSNTGELFF. Here the CDR3 DNA reads TGTGCCAGCAGCCCGTTGAGCGGGGGTTCGAACACCGGGGAGCTGTTTTTT. The rearrangement links TRBV9 to TRBJ2-2, with 8 bases aligning to TRBD2. With V trimmed by 4 bases and J by 0 bases, 8 bases remained unmatched. CDR1 is SGDLS, CDR2 YYNGEE, per germline. This CDR3 region has 17 residues. Full variable domain (missing parts from reference TRBV9 and TRBJ2-2): DSGVTQTPKHLITATGQRVTLRCSPRSGDLSVYWYQQSLDQGLQFLIQYYNGEERAKGNILERFSAQQFPDLHSELNLSSLELGDSALYFCASSPLSGGSNTGELFFGEGSRLTVL.

The chain combines TRBV7-2 with TRBJ1-4, with D maybe TRBD1 (5 bases). Looked up from germline, CDR1 is SGHTA and CDR2 is FQGNSA. CDR3 length: 14 residues. V shed 1 base and J shed 7 bases, with 10 bases lying between them. CDR3 DNA: TGTGCCAGCAGCTTAGTCTTGCAGGGTGAAAAACTGTTTTTT. Translated: CASSLVLQGEKLFF.

The CDR3 loop reads CASSLAAQGAGAFF. In DNA form, the CDR3 reads TGTGCCAGCAGCTTGGCTGCACAGGGGGCGGGGGCTTTCTTT. The chain combines TRBV5-6 with TRBJ1-1; 9 nucleotides align to TRBD1. V shed 0 bases and J 11 bases; nucleotides not matched to a gene: 8. The CDR3 is 14 residues long. The V gene's germline CDR1 is SGHDT and CDR2 YYEEEE. The full variable domain, in which reference TRBV5-6 and TRBJ1-1 provide the parts outside the CDR3, is DAGVTQSPTHLIKTRGQQVTLRCSPKSGHDTVSWYQQALGQGPQFIFQYYEEEERQRGNFPDRFSGHQFPNYSSELNVNALLLGDSALYLCASSLAAQGAGAFFGQGTRLTVV.

The chain recombines TRBV19 with TRBJ2-5; D gene ambiguous. This CDR3 region has 17 residues. Trimming stripped 4 bases from V and 3 bases from J, with 21 bases between. The germline V gene has CDR1 LNHDA and CDR2 SQIVND (reference sequence). The DNA for the CDR3 is TGTGCCAGTAGTACAAGTGGGATTGCCGGTTTGGAAGAGACCCAGTACTTC. Translation: CASSTSGIAGLEETQYF.

This rearrangement joins TRBV30 to TRBJ2-5; D ambiguous. V was clipped by 2 bases and J by 2 bases, with 0 bases between them. The CDR3 sequence is 10 residues long. The germline gives CDR1 GTSNPN, CDR2 SVGIG (reference sequence). CDR3 protein: CAWSQETQYF. In DNA form, the CDR3 reads TGTGCCTGGAGTCAAGAGACCCAGTACTTC.

The chain is built from TRBV2 and TRBJ2-1, with TRBD2 identical over 9 bases. V was pared by 3 bases and J by 7 bases, with 7 bases of the junction left unmatched. This CDR3 is built from 15 residues. Per the germline V gene, CDR1 is SNHLY and CDR2 is FYNNEI. The CDR3 DNA reads TGTGCCAGCAGTGATCTGTGGCGGGAGGGTAATGAGCAGTTCTTC. Translated, it gives CASSDLWREGNEQFF.

The chain carries TRBV7-8 and TRBJ2-7; TRBD2 aligns across 7 bases. The trim removed 4 bases at V and 6 bases at J, leaving 9 bases unmatched. CDR3 length: 14 amino acids. The V gene's germline CDR1 is SGHVS and CDR2 FQNEAQ. CDR3 region: CASSSGRLAGEQYF. In DNA, the CDR3 is TGTGCCAGCAGCTCCGGTCGACTAGCAGGCGAGCAGTACTTC.